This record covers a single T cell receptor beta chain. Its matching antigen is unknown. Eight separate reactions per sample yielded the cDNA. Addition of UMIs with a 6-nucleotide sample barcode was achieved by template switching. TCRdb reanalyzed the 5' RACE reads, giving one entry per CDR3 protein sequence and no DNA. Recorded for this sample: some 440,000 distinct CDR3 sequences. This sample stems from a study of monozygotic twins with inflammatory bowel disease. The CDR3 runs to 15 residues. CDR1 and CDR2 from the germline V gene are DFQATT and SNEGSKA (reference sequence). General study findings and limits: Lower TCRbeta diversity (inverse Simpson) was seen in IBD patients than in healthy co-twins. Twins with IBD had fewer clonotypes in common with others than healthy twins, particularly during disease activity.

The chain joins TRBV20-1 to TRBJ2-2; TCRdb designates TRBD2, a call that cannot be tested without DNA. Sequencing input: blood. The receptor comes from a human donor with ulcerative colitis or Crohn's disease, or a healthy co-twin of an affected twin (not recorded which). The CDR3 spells CSAPPVGSGKGELFF.